The 20 T cell receptor beta chains below all came from one sample that was sequenced in a study of vaccination effects on CD4 cells after COVID-19. The protocol was immunoSEQ multiplex PCR, while the TCRdb copy is restricted to in-frame clones and leaves out a portion. The sample has 70,000 or so clones; roughly four fifths are singletons. Which antigens these TCRs recognize remains unknown. It was after approximately 11 days of culture that CD4+ T cells were isolated. Each participant was given two doses of one vaccine (BNT162b2 or mRNA-1273). The sample in question was CD4+ T cells from PBMCs cultured without peptide, obtained after COVID-19 vaccination. The source is a human donor who received a COVID-19 vaccine.

V is TRBV13 and J is TRBJ2-3; 7 bases are shared with TRBD2. Germline V lookup: CDR1 PRHDT, CDR2 FYEKMQ (reference sequence). The ends lost 2 bases at V and 3 bases at J; junction bases unmatched: 5. The CDR3 extends over 15 amino acids. The CDR3: CASSLLAGETDTQYF. The CDR3 DNA reads TGTGCCAGCAGCTTACTGGCGGGGGAAACAGATACGCAGTATTTT.

CDR3 in amino acids: CASSPYTGIEKLFF. The CDR3 DNA reads as TGTGCCAGCAGCCCGTACACAGGGATCGAAAAACTGTTTTTT. This rearrangement joins TRBV3-1 (or the pseudogene TRBV3-2) to TRBJ1-4; tentative D call: TRBD1 (6 bases). This CDR3 is 14 amino acids long. Per germline, CDR1 LGHDT and CDR2 YNNKEL (reference sequence). Trimming took off 4 bases at V and 8 bases at J, with 14 bases between the two ends.

This clone occurred once. The chain has TRBV7-2 and TRBJ2-7; 7 bases agree with TRBD1. V trimming: 6 bases; J trimming: 7 bases; junction bases outside the gene matches: 12. CDR3 length equals 14 residues. Germline V gene data show CDR1 as SGHTA and CDR2 as FQGNSA. The CDR3 coding sequence is TGTGCCAGCAGTCCAGGGGGATCCCGAGGTGAGCAGTACGTC. It codes for CASSPGGSRGEQYV.

This sequence joins TRBV3-1 (or the pseudogene TRBV3-2) and TRBJ2-7; 9 nucleotides agree with TRBD1. CDR1 is LGHDT and CDR2 is YNNKEL in the germline V gene (reference sequence). The CDR3 length is 15 residues. J gave up 2 bases and V 6 bases, and 8 bases lay outside the gene matches. The CDR3 region is CASSFGGQGTYEQYV. DNA for the CDR3: TGTGCCAGCAGTTTTGGTGGACAGGGGACCTACGAGCAGTACGTC.

This chain connects TRBV4-1 to TRBJ2-3, with 16 bases aligning to TRBD2. The germline V gene encodes CDR1 MGHRA and CDR2 YSYEKL. V shed 2 bases, J shed 5 bases, and the junction held 13 bases outside the gene matches. This CDR3 region has 20 residues. The CDR3 reads CASSQRAGTSGGANGDTQYF. CDR3 in DNA: TGCGCCAGCAGCCAAAGGGCGGGGACTAGCGGGGGGGCCAACGGAGATACGCAGTATTTT.

This clone was counted between two and nine times. The chain couples TRBV6-5 to TRBJ1-1; D is unclear. The V gene lost 7 bases and the J gene lost 0 bases, with 9 bases spanning the gap. The CDR3 is 13 amino acids. CDR1 MNHEY and CDR2 SVGAGI come from the germline V gene. CDR3 region: CASKEDLNTEAFF. Here the CDR3 DNA reads TGTGCCAGCAAGGAGGACCTGAACACTGAAGCTTTCTTT.

V gene TRBV28 combines with J gene TRBJ1-5, with 8 bases aligning to TRBD1. Germline CDR1 reads MDHEN; CDR2 reads SYDVKM. The CDR3 loop spans 16 amino acids. After removal of 2 bases from V and 1 base from J, the junction contained 4 bases not matched to a gene. This chain's CDR3 is CASSLVHRGSNQPQHF. The DNA of the CDR3 is TGTGCCAGCAGTTTAGTCCACAGGGGGAGCAATCAGCCCCAGCATTTT.

V usage is TRBV30 and J usage is TRBJ2-6; unclear D gene. Germline values: CDR1 GTSNPN, CDR2 SVGIG (reference sequence). Between the trimmed V and J ends, which lost 3 bases and 0 bases, there was a span of 18 bases. This CDR3 has 18 amino acids. The CDR3 region has the DNA TGTGCCTGGAGGTGGACCCCCGGAATGTTCTCTGGGGCCAACGTCCTGACTTTC. Translating gives CAWRWTPGMFSGANVLTF.

The V gene is TRBV19, the J gene TRBJ1-5; D remains ambiguous. The CDR3 is made up of 14 amino acids. Germline loops: CDR1 LNHDA, CDR2 SQIVND (reference sequence). Trimming removed 8 bases from V and 6 bases from J, with 17 bases in between. DNA of the CDR3: TGTGCCAGTGGTCGCCCAGAAGGGAGTCAGCCCCAGCATTTT. Protein product: CASGRPEGSQPQHF.

The chain couples TRBV30 to TRBJ1-2, with D possibly TRBD1 on 5 matching bases. This CDR3 spans 14 amino acids. CDR1 and CDR2 (germline): GTSNPN, SVGIG (reference sequence). Trimming left V 1 base short and J 2 bases short, with 11 bases between. CDR3: CAWSGGRVNYGYTF. The DNA of the CDR3 is TGTGCCTGGAGTGGGGGACGGGTAAACTATGGCTACACCTTC.

The chain recombines TRBV30 with TRBJ1-3; 7 positions agree with TRBD1. V dropped 3 bases and J dropped 2; count of bases not matched to a gene: 7. Germline values: CDR1 GTSNPN, CDR2 SVGIG (reference sequence). CDR3 length: 15 amino acids. CDR3 coding DNA: TGTGCCTGGAGACCAACAGGGGCTACTGGAAACACCATATATTTT. Translating it yields CAWRPTGATGNTIYF.

The chain couples TRBV24-1 to TRBJ2-5; TRBD1 aligns across 7 bases. This CDR3 comprises 14 residues. Germline V CDR1 and CDR2: KGHDR, SFDVKD. The junction had 7 bases not matched to a gene; V was cut back by 5 bases and J by 5 bases. The CDR3 sequence: CATSGVDRVETQYF. Written as DNA, the CDR3 is TGTGCCACCAGTGGCGTTGACAGGGTTGAGACCCAGTACTTC.

This rearrangement joins TRBV7-2 to TRBJ1-2, with D possibly being TRBD1 (5 bases). The germline CDR1 and CDR2 sequences are SGHTA and FQGNSA. This CDR3 is 13 amino acids long. The germline V and J ends were trimmed by 2 bases and 8 bases, with 12 bases remaining between them. This CDR3 reads CASSLSGGSGYTF. Here the CDR3 DNA reads TGTGCCAGCAGCTTAAGTGGGGGAAGCGGCTACACCTTC.

The chain employs TRBV18 and TRBJ1-2, with TRBD1 matching over 7 bases. The CDR3 runs to 15 residues. The junction had 8 bases not matched to a gene; V was cut back by 3 bases and J by 4 bases. Germline V gives CDR1 KGHSH, CDR2 LQKENI. CDR3 protein: CASSPDRNSFYGYTF. CDR3 sequence (DNA): TGTGCCAGCTCACCGGACAGGAATTCTTTCTATGGCTACACCTTC.

The CDR3 DNA reads TGCAGCGTTGAAGGGGCGGGACTAGCAAGGTACCAAGAGACCCAGTACTTC. It is translated as CSVEGAGLARYQETQYF. This chain uses TRBV29-1 with TRBJ2-5, with 9 bases matching TRBD2. V was pared by 1 base and J by 0 bases, with 9 bases of the junction left unmatched. This CDR3 has 17 residues. Germline V lookup: CDR1 SQVTM, CDR2 ANQGSEA.

The rearrangement links TRBV28 to TRBJ1-2, with TRBD1 as a possible D gene (5 bases). The length of the CDR3 is 14 residues. V was pared by 2 bases and J by 6 bases, with 13 bases between. Germline V gives CDR1 MDHEN, CDR2 SYDVKM. The CDR3 is CASSLTQGGHGYTF. DNA for the CDR3: TGTGCCAGCAGTTTAACTCAGGGAGGCCATGGCTACACCTTC.

This clone occurred a few times. The V gene is TRBV2, the J gene TRBJ1-5; D is possibly TRBD1 (6 bases). This CDR3 has 13 amino acids. Germline CDR1 SNHLY, CDR2 FYNNEI. Trimming left V 6 bases short and J 4 bases short, with 10 bases between. CDR3 sequence: CASRGGMNQPQHF. CDR3 DNA: TGTGCCAGCAGAGGGGGGATGAATCAGCCCCAGCATTTT. Filled out from reference TRBV2 and TRBJ1-5, the complete variable domain reads EPEVTQTPSHQVTQMGQEVILRCVPISNHLYFYWYRQILGQKVEFLVSFYNNEISEKSEIFDDQFSVERPDGSNFTLKIRSTKLEDSAMYFCASRGGMNQPQHFGDGTRLSIL.

For the CDR3, the DNA is TGTGCCAGCACTATACTTTCGCTCCTCGGGGTC. As protein: CASTILSLLGV. The chain combines TRBV12-3 or TRBV12-4 with TRBJ2-7, with no clear D. The CDR3 consists of 11 residues.

The V gene is TRBV15, the J gene TRBJ2-3; D gene uncertain. CDR3 length: 13 amino acids. The V gene lost 3 bases and the J gene lost 2 bases, with 6 bases spanning the gap. In germline, CDR1 is LNHNV, CDR2 YYDKDF (reference sequence). The DNA of the CDR3 is TGTGCCACCAGCAGCGCCAACACAGATACGCAGTATTTT. This codes for CATSSANTDTQYF.

The chain combines TRBV12-5 with TRBJ1-3; TRBD1 is a possible D gene (5 bases). The CDR3 loop spans 18 amino acids. Trimming took 1 base from V and 4 from J, leaving 20 bases between them. Germline lookup yields CDR1 LGHNT and CDR2 FRNRAP. CDR3 loop: CASGLGGVVGLYGNTIYF. CDR3 DNA sequence: TGTGCTAGTGGTTTGGGAGGTGTTGTGGGGCTTTACGGAAACACCATATATTTT. The full variable domain, rest sourced from reference TRBV12-5 and TRBJ1-3, is DARVTQTPRHKVTEMGQEVTMRCQPILGHNTVFWYRQTMMQGLELLAYFRNRAPLDDSGMPKDRFSAEMPDATLATLKIQPSEPRDSAVYFCASGLGGVVGLYGNTIYFGEGSWLTVV.